The entry that follows covers one T cell receptor beta chain sequence. Among the patients, none had received any treatment before thyroid surgery. The data are from a study of metastatic and nonmetastatic thyroid tumors. From the PCR reads, TCRdb re-called clones with MiXCR. The repertoire has around 10,000 clones, approximately 31% of them found once; the top ten carry about a sixth. Trimming cost V 6 bases and J 5 bases, with 13 bases left between them. Germline values: CDR1 MNHEY, CDR2 SMNVEV (reference sequence). The CDR3 totals 13 residues. The source material was tumor tissue. The sequence came from a female donor with papillary thyroid cancer or a benign thyroid nodule (not recorded which). Some clones in this sample may be carry-over from other donors' samples. The chain carries TRBV27 and TRBJ2-5; D unresolved. The CDR3 here is CASSHGAWETQYF. The CDR3 DNA reads TGTGCCAGCAGCCATGGAGCTTGGGAGACCCAGTACTTC.